Detailed here is one TCR beta chain. These data belong to a study of CD8+ T cells in alopecia areata. The treatment was: oral pan-JAK inhibitor, 5-10 mg twice daily. Extracted from the samples, RNA was reverse transcribed into cDNA to serve as the sequencing template. Clones were sequenced by immunoSEQ multiplex PCR, and TCRdb holds only the in-frame ones, with some missing. The table lists roughly 190,000 clones, 60% to 70% of them singletons. The germline V gene encodes CDR1 MNHEY and CDR2 SMNVEV (reference sequence). J was trimmed by 3 bases and V by 0 bases; bases with no gene match: 16. This CDR3 has 20 amino acids.

This TCR was recovered from a human donor with alopecia areata. The gene calls are TRBV27 and TRBJ2-3, with 9 bases that match TRBD1. This specimen was CD4+ T cells sorted from blood, taken at week 4, from a patient treated with tofacitinib. This CDR3 reads CASSLSRMFPGQGVTDTQYF. DNA for the CDR3: TGTGCCAGCAGTTTATCGAGGATGTTTCCGGGACAGGGAGTAACAGATACGCAGTATTTT.